This TCR beta chain was sequenced during a study of blood T cell repertoires in COVID-19. Profiled with immunoSEQ multiplex PCR; TCRdb holds only in-frame clones, not every one. The sample holds 150,000 to 200,000 clones, 70% to 90% seen once. This CDR3 has 13 residues. CDR1 is MNHEY and CDR2 is SVGAGI in the germline V gene. Germline trimming cut 7 bases from V and 3 bases from J; bases unmatched to any gene: 5. The gene calls are TRBV6-5 and TRBJ1-1; 7 positions agree with TRBD1. What was sequenced was peripheral blood. This clonotype was obtained from a man of 80 years or more with COVID-19, enrolled during active disease. The CDR3 DNA is TGTGCCAGCACTAGTACAGGGGACACTGAAGCTTTCTTT. Translating it yields CASTSTGDTEAFF.